This T cell receptor beta chain was sequenced in a study of blood T cells in healthy people across ages. Germline V CDR1 and CDR2: SEHNR, FQNEAQ (reference sequence). This CDR3 region has 14 residues. Deletions cut 1 base from V and 0 bases from J, with 6 bases between. The authors ran a second PCR of 7 to 11 cycles using a sample-barcoded 5' primer and a J-beta primer mix. TCRdb analysed the 5' RACE reads with MiXCR anew, one entry per CDR3 protein. The top ten clones hold approximately 41% of a sample with over 700,000 distinct CDR3 sequences, about 55% of them seen once. The chain links TRBV7-9 to TRBJ1-1; D uncertain. The TCR comes from an older man in good health. Sample: blood. Here the CDR3 DNA reads TGTGCCAGCAGCTTAGGACTGATGAACACTGAAGCTTTCTTT. Protein product: CASSLGLMNTEAFF.